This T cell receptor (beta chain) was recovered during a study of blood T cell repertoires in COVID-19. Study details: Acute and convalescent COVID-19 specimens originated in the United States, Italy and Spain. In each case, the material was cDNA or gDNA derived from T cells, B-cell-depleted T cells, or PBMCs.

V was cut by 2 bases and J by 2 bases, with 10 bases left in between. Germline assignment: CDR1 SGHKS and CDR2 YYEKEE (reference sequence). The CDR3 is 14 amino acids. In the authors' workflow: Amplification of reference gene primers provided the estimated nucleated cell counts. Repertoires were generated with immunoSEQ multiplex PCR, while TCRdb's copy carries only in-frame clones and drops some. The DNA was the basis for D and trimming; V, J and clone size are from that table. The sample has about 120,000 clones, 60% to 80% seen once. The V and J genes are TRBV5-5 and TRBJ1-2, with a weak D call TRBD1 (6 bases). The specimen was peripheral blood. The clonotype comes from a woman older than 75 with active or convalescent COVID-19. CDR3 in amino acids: CASSFLTGNYGYTF. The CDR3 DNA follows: TGTGCCAGCAGCTTTTTAACAGGGAACTATGGCTACACCTTC.